The 29 T cell receptor beta chains listed next were all sequenced from one sample in a study of T cells after posttransplantation cyclophosphamide. TCRdb's table, derived via immunoSEQ multiplex PCR, lists solely in-frame clones and lacks some. The repertoire holds 31,000 or so clones, with about 93% as singletons. The naive gate required viable CD3+CD4+ or CD3+CD8+ cells with CCR7+CD45RA+CD45RO-CD95-CD27+CD28+ phenotype. Sequencing was performed on naive CD4+ T cells sorted from PBMCs. These receptor sequences come from a woman aged 60-75 years in good health, CMV-negative, and a related stem cell transplant donor.

This clone was picked up a small number of times. In the same sample, other DNA sequences code for this CDR3. The chain has TRBV30 and TRBJ2-5; 7 bases agree with TRBD2. V gave up 5 bases and J gave up 1 base; unmatched junction bases: 7. This CDR3 has 14 amino acids. Looked up from germline, CDR1 is GTSNPN and CDR2 is SVGIG (reference sequence). CDR3 DNA sequence: TGTGCCTGGGCTAGCGGACCCCGCCAAGAGACCCAGTACTTC. As protein: CAWASGPRQETQYF. The whole variable domain, remainder taken from reference TRBV30 and TRBJ2-5, is SQTIHQWPATLVQPVGSPLSLECTVEGTSNPNLYWYRQAAGRGLQLLFYSVGIGQISSEVPQNLSASRPQDRQFILSSKKLLLSDSGFYLCAWASGPRQETQYFGPGTRLLVL.

The gene calls are TRBV5-4 and TRBJ2-4, with 9 bases that match TRBD2. This CDR3 has 14 amino acids. Trimming removed 4 bases from V and 5 bases from J; junction bases left unmatched: 4. From germline, CDR1 is SGHNT and CDR2 YYREEE (reference sequence). The chain's CDR3 is CASSPGLAQNIQYF. DNA of the CDR3: TGTGCCAGCAGCCCAGGACTAGCGCAAAACATTCAGTACTTC.

This clone was seen just once. The V gene is TRBV9, the J gene TRBJ2-1, with 13 bases lining up with TRBD2. Per the germline V gene, CDR1 is SGDLS and CDR2 is YYNGEE. This CDR3 has 15 residues. Germline trimming cut 1 base from V and 7 bases from J; bases unmatched to any gene: 2. CDR3 region: CASSVTSGGANEQFF. The CDR3 region has the DNA TGTGCCAGCAGCGTAACTAGCGGGGGGGCGAATGAGCAGTTCTTC.

The chain has TRBV28 and TRBJ1-1; possibly TRBD1 for D (5 bases). V lost 6 bases and J 0 bases, leaving 14 bases between the germline ends. Germline V gene lookup returns CDR1 MDHEN and CDR2 SYDVKM. The CDR3 has 15 amino acids. The CDR3 spells CASRPTGGVNTEAFF. CDR3 DNA sequence: TGTGCCAGCAGGCCTACGGGGGGAGTGAACACTGAAGCTTTCTTT.

This clone has only one observation. The V and J genes are TRBV14 and TRBJ1-2; D perhaps matches TRBD1 (6 bases). The V gene lost 6 bases and the J gene lost 2 bases, with 7 bases spanning the gap. There are 12 residues in the CDR3. Germline V gene sequence: CDR1 SGHDN, CDR2 FVKESK. In nucleotides, the CDR3 is TGTGCCAGCAGTGGACAGAACTATGGCTACACCTTC. It yields the protein CASSGQNYGYTF.

The rearrangement links TRBV29-1 to TRBJ2-6, with D maybe TRBD1 (5 bases). This CDR3 region has 18 residues. Trimming took off 6 bases at V and 2 bases at J, with 23 bases between the two ends. Per germline, CDR1 SQVTM and CDR2 ANQGSEA. CDR3 sequence: CSVLGSESRDPGANVLTF. CDR3 in DNA: TGCAGCGTCCTTGGATCCGAGAGCAGGGATCCTGGGGCCAACGTCCTGACTTTC. Combining the CDR3 with reference TRBV29-1 and TRBJ2-6 gives the whole variable domain SAVISQKPSRDICQRGTSLTIQCQVDSQVTMMFWYRQQPGQSLTLIATANQGSEATYESGFVIDKFPISRPNLTFSTLTVSNMSPEDSSIYLCSVLGSESRDPGANVLTFGAGSRLTVL.

The chain joins TRBV7-2 to TRBJ2-1; TRBD2 agrees at 9 bases. CDR1 and CDR2 (germline): SGHTA, FQGNSA. J gave up 7 bases and V 4 bases, and 17 bases lay outside the gene matches. The CDR3 has 18 residues. As DNA, the CDR3 is TGTGCCAGCAGCTCCAGTGGCCTAGCGGGGCCGCAACGTAATGAGCAGTTCTTC. Protein: CASSSSGLAGPQRNEQFF.

The chain uses TRBV6-4 and TRBJ1-2; D ambiguous. Trimming pared 5 bases from V and 0 bases from J, leaving 13 bases between. The V gene's germline CDR1 is MRHNA and CDR2 SNTAGT. This CDR3 comprises 15 residues. CDR3 coding DNA: TGTGCCAGCAGTACATATGGCCCTCCTAACTATGGCTACACCTTC. Protein product: CASSTYGPPNYGYTF.

The J gene is TRBJ1-1, the V gene TRBV5-1, with D possibly matching TRBD1 (6 bases). Germline assignment: CDR1 SGHRS and CDR2 YFSETQ. Trimming left V 1 base short and J 10 bases short, with 14 bases between. The CDR3 has 13 amino acids. The CDR3 coding sequence is TGCGCCAGCAGCTTGAATTCAGGGACAAGAGCTTTCTTT. It codes for CASSLNSGTRAFF.

The chain carries TRBV30 and TRBJ2-2; D is unclear. Germline CDR1 reads GTSNPN; CDR2 reads SVGIG (reference sequence). Trimming shortened V by 2 bases and J by 5 bases, and 12 bases separated the two germline ends. This CDR3 spans 14 amino acids. The CDR3 sequence is CAWSIGFGTGELFF. The CDR3 bases are TGTGCCTGGAGTATTGGGTTCGGGACCGGGGAGCTGTTTTTT.

This chain connects TRBV6-5 to TRBJ1-1; 10 positions match TRBD1. The CDR3 has 15 residues. Germline CDR1 reads MNHEY; CDR2 reads SVGAGI. V was pared by 5 bases and J by 3 bases, with 6 bases of the junction left unmatched. CDR3 DNA sequence: TGTGCCAGCAGTCCTCCGGACAGGGGGTACACTGAAGCTTTCTTT. Residues: CASSPPDRGYTEAFF.

The chain joins TRBV19 to TRBJ2-1; possible D gene TRBD1, 5 bases. V lost 3 bases and J 3 bases, leaving 12 bases between the germline ends. Germline V lookup: CDR1 LNHDA, CDR2 SQIVND (reference sequence). The CDR3 sequence is 15 residues long. CDR3 loop: CASSILTDYYNEQFF. The CDR3 DNA is TGTGCCAGTAGTATTTTGACAGATTACTACAATGAGCAGTTCTTC. The whole variable domain, filled in from reference TRBV19 and TRBJ2-1, reads DGGITQSPKYLFRKEGQNVTLSCEQNLNHDAMYWYRQDPGQGLRLIYYSQIVNDFQKGDIAEGYSVSREKKESFPLTVTSAQKNPTAFYLCASSILTDYYNEQFFGPGTRLTVL.

The chain employs TRBV28 and TRBJ1-6; 8 positions agree with TRBD1. Germline CDR1 and CDR2: MDHEN and SYDVKM. The CDR3 extends over 16 amino acids. The ends lost 6 bases at V and 4 bases at J; junction bases unmatched: 8. CDR3 bases: TGTGCCAGCAGACCTCATGGGACAGGTTATAATTCACCCCTCCACTTT. Translation: CASRPHGTGYNSPLHF.

This clone was detected a few times. The rearrangement joins TRBV19 to TRBJ2-1; D perhaps matches TRBD2 (6 bases). CDR1 LNHDA and CDR2 SQIVND come from the germline V gene (reference sequence). This CDR3 is 16 amino acids long. Deletions cut 5 bases from V and 3 bases from J, with 17 bases between. The CDR3 sequence is CASSPGRAGSYNEQFF. CDR3 nucleotides: TGTGCCAGTAGTCCAGGACGTGCGGGGAGCTACAATGAGCAGTTCTTC.

The chain is built from TRBV10-3 and TRBJ2-5; TRBD2 agrees at 8 bases. V gave up 11 bases and J gave up 4 bases; unmatched junction bases: 9. The CDR3 contains 13 residues. CDR1 and CDR2 (germline): ENHRY, SYGVKD. The CDR3 nucleotides are TGTGCCTCCATGGGCGCGGGAGGAGAGACCCAGTACTTC. Protein product: CASMGAGGETQYF.

This clone was seen a single time. The chain joins TRBV30 to TRBJ1-5, with no clear D. CDR3 size: 15 residues. CDR1 and CDR2 from the germline V gene are GTSNPN and SVGIG (reference sequence). V was trimmed by 1 base and J by 0 bases, leaving 10 bases between them. Here the CDR3 reads CAWSGGASSNQPQHF. CDR3 nucleotides: TGTGCCTGGAGTGGGGGAGCCTCTAGCAATCAGCCCCAGCATTTT.

This rearrangement joins TRBV7-2 to TRBJ2-6; D is undetermined. The germline gives CDR1 SGHTA, CDR2 FQGNSA. This CDR3 is built from 15 residues. V was trimmed by 3 bases and J by 0 bases, leaving 6 bases between them. The CDR3 loop reads CASSFQNSGANVLTF. For the CDR3, the DNA is TGTGCCAGCAGCTTCCAGAACTCTGGGGCCAACGTCCTGACTTTC.

V usage is TRBV19 and J usage is TRBJ2-3; TRBD2 aligns across 7 bases. The CDR3 is 15 amino acids. V trimming: 9 bases; J trimming: 1 base; junction bases outside the gene matches: 10. Germline lookup yields CDR1 LNHDA and CDR2 SQIVND (reference sequence). The CDR3: CASALKGRGTDTQYF. The CDR3 DNA is TGTGCCAGCGCGCTGAAGGGGAGGGGCACAGATACGCAGTATTTT. Variable domain in full (rest from reference TRBV19 and TRBJ2-3): DGGITQSPKYLFRKEGQNVTLSCEQNLNHDAMYWYRQDPGQGLRLIYYSQIVNDFQKGDIAEGYSVSREKKESFPLTVTSAQKNPTAFYLCASALKGRGTDTQYFGPGTRLTVL.

J is TRBJ2-1 and V is TRBV7-9; 7 bases line up with TRBD2. J was trimmed by 0 bases and V by 3 bases; bases with no gene match: 2. CDR1 and CDR2 (germline): SEHNR, FQNEAQ (reference sequence). This CDR3 spans 15 amino acids. CDR3 DNA: TGTGCCAGCAGCTTTGGCGGGGGCTCCTACAATGAGCAGTTCTTC. It is translated as CASSFGGGSYNEQFF.

The CDR3 loop reads CASSGGGSGTYEQYF. The CDR3 DNA sequence: TGCGCCAGCAGCGGGGGGGGGAGTGGGACCTACGAGCAGTACTTC. The chain employs TRBV5-1 and TRBJ2-7; the match to TRBD2 covers 7 bases. The length of the CDR3 is 15 residues. The junction had 9 bases not matched to a gene; V was cut back by 4 bases and J by 2 bases. Germline V gene data show CDR1 as SGHRS and CDR2 as YFSETQ. Full variable domain (outside the CDR3, taken from reference TRBV5-1 and TRBJ2-7): KAGVTQTPRYLIKTRGQQVTLSCSPISGHRSVSWYQQTPGQGLQFLFEYFSETQRNKGNFPGRFSGRQFSNSRSEMNVSTLELGDSALYLCASSGGGSGTYEQYFGPGTRLTVT.

The chain links TRBV2 to TRBJ2-5; 8 nucleotides agree with TRBD2. With V trimmed by 9 bases and J by 5 bases, 14 bases remained unmatched. The germline gives CDR1 SNHLY, CDR2 FYNNEI. CDR3 size: 15 residues. The CDR3 DNA reads as TGTGCCAGTGGACGCCAGCGGGGGTTTACGGAGACCCAGTACTTC. This gives the protein CASGRQRGFTETQYF.

The chain has TRBV29-1 and TRBJ2-5; D may be TRBD1 (5 bases). Per the germline V gene, CDR1 is SQVTM and CDR2 is ANQGSEA. Deletions cut 3 bases from V and 5 bases from J, with 10 bases between. CDR3 length: 12 amino acids. The CDR3 is CSVDYSGETQYF. CDR3 sequence (DNA): TGCAGCGTTGACTATTCAGGGGAGACCCAGTACTTC.

The chain couples TRBV18 to TRBJ1-3; D call uncertain. The germline V gene has CDR1 KGHSH and CDR2 LQKENI. The V end lost 2 bases, the J end lost 0 bases, and 8 bases lay between the germline ends. The CDR3 runs to 15 residues. This CDR3 is CASSPDAYSGNTIYF. The CDR3 bases are TGTGCCAGCTCACCAGATGCCTACTCTGGAAACACCATATATTTT.

The chain carries TRBV5-5 and TRBJ2-5; 9 nucleotides align to TRBD1. Germline lookup yields CDR1 SGHKS and CDR2 YYEKEE (reference sequence). The CDR3 is 15 residues long. Trimming at V came to 4 bases and at J to 5 bases, leaving 9 bases not matched to a gene. CDR3 in amino acids: CASSVDSGQGETQYF. The CDR3, as DNA: TGTGCCAGCAGCGTAGACTCGGGACAGGGCGAGACCCAGTACTTC.

The chain has TRBV19 and TRBJ1-4, with D uncertain. Germline loops: CDR1 LNHDA, CDR2 SQIVND (reference sequence). V lost 7 bases and J 3 bases, leaving 6 bases between the germline ends. CDR3 size: 12 residues. The CDR3 DNA reads TGTGCCAGTATCGGGGCTAATGAAAAACTGTTTTTT. Protein product: CASIGANEKLFF.

DNA for the CDR3: TGTGCCAGTAAAATACAGGGATTGAACACTGAAGCTTTCTTT. Its translation: CASKIQGLNTEAFF. This chain uses TRBV19 with TRBJ1-1, with D maybe TRBD1 (6 bases). Germline V gene sequence: CDR1 LNHDA, CDR2 SQIVND (reference sequence). The length of the CDR3 is 14 residues. With 7 bases removed from V and 0 bases from J, the gap between germline ends came to 12 bases.

This chain connects TRBV19 to TRBJ1-2; unclear D gene. Germline V lookup: CDR1 LNHDA, CDR2 SQIVND (reference sequence). V was trimmed by 1 base and J by 2 bases, leaving 8 bases between them. The length of the CDR3 is 14 residues. This CDR3 reads CASSIGQANYGYTF. DNA of the CDR3: TGTGCCAGTAGTATAGGGCAGGCAAACTATGGCTACACCTTC.

The V gene is TRBV7-8, the J gene TRBJ2-7; TRBD2 matches 8 bases. The trim removed 2 bases at V and 2 bases at J, leaving 5 bases unmatched. The length of the CDR3 is 15 residues. Germline V CDR1 and CDR2: SGHVS, FQNEAQ. CDR3 nucleotides: TGTGCCAGCAGCTTAAACGGGGGGGCAACCTACGAGCAGTACTTC. This encodes CASSLNGGATYEQYF. The full variable domain, completed using reference TRBV7-8 and TRBJ2-7, is GAGVSQSPRYKVAKRGQDVALRCDPISGHVSLFWYQQALGQGPEFLTYFQNEAQLDKSGLPSDRFFAERPEGSVSTLKIQRTQQEDSAVYLCASSLNGGATYEQYFGPGTRLTVT.

The rearrangement links TRBV28 to TRBJ2-5; 9 bases are shared with TRBD2. The CDR3 consists of 16 residues. Germline CDR1 reads MDHEN; CDR2 reads SYDVKM. With 5 bases clipped from V and 1 base from J, the junction kept 8 bases outside the gene matches. The CDR3 spells CASSVAGAYSQETQYF. In nucleotides, the CDR3 is TGTGCCAGCAGTGTAGCGGGGGCCTATTCCCAAGAGACCCAGTACTTC.